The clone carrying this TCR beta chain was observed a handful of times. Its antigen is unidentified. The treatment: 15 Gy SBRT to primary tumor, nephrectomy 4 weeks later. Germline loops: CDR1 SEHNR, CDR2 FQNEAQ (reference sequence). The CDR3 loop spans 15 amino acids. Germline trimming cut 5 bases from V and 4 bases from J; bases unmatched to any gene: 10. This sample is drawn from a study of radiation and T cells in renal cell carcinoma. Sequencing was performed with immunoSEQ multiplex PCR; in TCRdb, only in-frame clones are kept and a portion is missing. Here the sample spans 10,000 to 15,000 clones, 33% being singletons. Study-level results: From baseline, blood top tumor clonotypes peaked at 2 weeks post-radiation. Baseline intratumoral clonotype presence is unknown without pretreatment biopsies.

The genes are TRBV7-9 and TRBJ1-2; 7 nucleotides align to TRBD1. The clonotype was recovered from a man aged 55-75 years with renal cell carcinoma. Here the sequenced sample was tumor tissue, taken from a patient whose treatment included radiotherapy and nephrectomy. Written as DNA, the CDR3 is TGTGCCAGCAGCCCCGAGACAGGGTCTCGCTATGGCTACACCTTC. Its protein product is CASSPETGSRYGYTF. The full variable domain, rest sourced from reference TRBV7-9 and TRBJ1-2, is DTGVSQNPRHKITKRGQNVTFRCDPISEHNRLYWYRQTLGQGPEFLTYFQNEAQLEKSRLLSDRFSAERPKGSFSTLEIQRTEQGDSAMYLCASSPETGSRYGYTFGSGTRLTVV.